The rows below give T cell receptor beta chains drawn from one sample of a study of shared clonotypes between healthy human individuals. The protocol was immunoSEQ multiplex PCR, while the TCRdb copy is restricted to in-frame clones and leaves out a portion. The sample shows about 2.4 million clones, over 85% of them seen only once. The sequenced material came from naive CD4+ T cells from PBMCs. The receptors come from a man between 18 and 29 years old in good health. Some clones in this sample may be carry-over from other donors' samples. Both conserved end residues are part of each CDR3. A D gene is named only where the DNA matches it firmly. Size is omitted from some rows. Given values are once, few, many or a class for expanded clones.

v_call,d_call,clone_size,j_call,cdr3_aa,cdr3_nt
TRBV29-1,TRBD1,once,TRBJ2-2,CSVLDRENTGELFF,TGCAGCGTTTTGGACAGGGAAAACACCGGGGAGCTGTTTTTT
TRBV28,.,.,TRBJ2-2,CAVHGGVLTGELFF,TGTGCAGTCCACGGGGGTGTGTTGACCGGGGAGCTGTTTTTT
TRBV5-8,.,few,TRBJ1-2,CASSLPLRNYGYTF,TGTGCCAGCAGCTTGCCACTTAGGAACTATGGCTACACCTTC
TRBV4-1,TRBD1,.,TRBJ2-7,CASSQGQGGTNEQYF,TGCGCCAGCAGCCAAGGACAGGGGGGTACCAACGAGCAGTACTTC
TRBV7-2,TRBD1,.,TRBJ2-7,CASSLAGLGTGGYEQYF,TGTGCCAGCAGCTTAGCCGGTTTGGGGACAGGCGGGTACGAGCAGTACTTC
TRBV2,.,.,TRBJ2-7,CASSARVRSDEQYF,TGTGCCAGCAGTGCCAGGGTGCGTTCGGACGAGCAGTACTTC
TRBV10-1,TRBD1,.,TRBJ2-7,CASSVNRGPYEQYF,TGCGCCAGCAGTGTAAACAGGGGCCCCTACGAGCAGTACTTC
TRBV7-7,TRBD2,.,TRBJ2-3,CASSLTAGARNTQYF,TGTGCCAGCAGCCTAACAGCGGGAGCAAGAAATACGCAGTATTTT
TRBV7-7,TRBD1,.,TRBJ1-2,CASSLSRTGKVGYGYTF,TGTGCCAGCAGCTTAAGCCGGACAGGGAAAGTGGGTTATGGCTACACCTTC
TRBV7-3,.,.,TRBJ2-1,CASSLTLNYNEQFF,TGTGCCAGCAGCTTGACTCTCAACTACAATGAGCAGTTCTTC
TRBV2,.,once,TRBJ2-1,CASSERGNEQFF,TGTGCCAGCAGTGAACGAGGCAATGAGCAGTTCTTC
TRBV11-3,TRBD2,.,TRBJ2-3,CASSTGLAPADTQYF,TGTGCCAGCAGCACTGGACTAGCGCCGGCAGATACGCAGTATTTT
TRBV20-1,.,.,TRBJ2-5,CSAMGMETQYF,TGCAGTGCCATGGGAATGGAGACCCAGTACTTC
TRBV28,.,.,TRBJ1-2,CASNTRSFIRYTF,TGTGCCAGCAACACCAGGAGCTTCATTCGCTACACCTTC
TRBV5-1,.,once,TRBJ1-2,CASSLSGNDYGYTF,TGCGCCAGCAGCTTGTCCGGGAATGACTATGGCTACACCTTC
TRBV12-5,.,.,TRBJ2-1,CASGLVGGDEQFF,TGTGCTAGTGGTTTGGTAGGAGGGGATGAGCAGTTCTTC
TRBV6-5,.,.,TRBJ2-2,CASSFSGELFF,TGTGCCAGCAGTTTCTCCGGGGAGCTGTTTTTT
TRBV10-3,TRBD2,.,TRBJ2-1,CAISEGGSGREFYNEQFF,TGTGCCATCAGTGAGGGTGGCAGCGGGAGGGAGTTCTACAATGAGCAGTTCTTC
TRBV11-2,.,.,TRBJ2-3,CASSRDDLGTDTQYF,TGTGCCAGCAGCAGGGATGATTTGGGCACAGATACGCAGTATTTT
TRBV15,.,.,TRBJ1-3,CATSRDAGFGNTIYF,TGTGCCACCAGCAGAGATGCAGGGTTTGGAAACACCATATATTTT
TRBV2,.,.,TRBJ2-1,CASSGLRGRDEQFF,TGTGCCAGCAGTGGCCTACGCGGTCGCGATGAGCAGTTCTTC
TRBV7-8,.,.,TRBJ2-7,CASSLFRDRAYEQYF,TGTGCCAGCAGCTTATTCCGGGACCGAGCCTACGAGCAGTACTTC
TRBV7-9,TRBD2,.,TRBJ2-5,CASSLGLAEQETQYF,TGTGCCAGCAGCTTGGGACTAGCGGAACAAGAGACCCAGTACTTC
TRBV10-3,TRBD1,few,TRBJ2-7,CAISGQGAYEQYF,TGTGCCATCAGTGGACAGGGGGCCTACGAGCAGTACTTC
TRBV11-2,.,.,TRBJ2-2,CASSIGPTPGELFF,TGTGCCAGCAGCATAGGACCGACGCCCGGGGAGCTGTTTTTT
TRBV6-1,TRBD1,.,TRBJ2-7,CASKSGTGLSEQYF,TGTGCCAGCAAGTCCGGGACAGGGCTTTCCGAGCAGTACTTC
TRBV6-1,.,.,TRBJ1-5,CASSDRGGRFNQPQHF,TGTGCCAGCAGTGATCGTGGGGGGCGCTTCAATCAGCCCCAGCATTTT
TRBV5-1,TRBD2,.,TRBJ2-7,CASSGPGGSYEQYF,TGCGCCAGCAGCGGGCCGGGAGGGTCGTACGAGCAGTACTTC
TRBV28,.,.,TRBJ2-2,CASRMGVTGELFF,TGTGCCAGCCGTATGGGAGTTACCGGGGAGCTGTTTTTT
TRBV4-1,TRBD2,.,TRBJ2-7,CASSQDRTSAYEQYF,TGCGCCAGCAGCCAAGATCGGACTAGCGCCTACGAGCAGTACTTC
TRBV19,.,.,TRBJ2-5,CASSHESGYRPRETQYF,TGTGCCAGTAGTCACGAATCGGGCTACCGGCCCAGGGAGACCCAGTACTTC
TRBV7-2,TRBD1,once,TRBJ2-3,CASSTGTGRADTQYF,TGTGCCAGCAGCACCGGGACAGGGCGGGCAGATACGCAGTATTTT
TRBV6-6,TRBD1,.,TRBJ2-7,CASRPGQGSYEQYF,TGTGCCAGCAGACCAGGACAGGGGTCCTACGAGCAGTACTTC
TRBV7-2,.,few,TRBJ1-4,CASSRLTGNEKLFF,TGTGCCAGCAGCCGCCTTACGGGGAATGAAAAACTGTTTTTT
TRBV2,TRBD2,.,TRBJ2-7,CASSARTSGGVEQYF,TGTGCCAGCAGTGCCCGGACTAGCGGTGGTGTCGAGCAGTACTTC
TRBV28,.,.,TRBJ2-1,CASRGSGREQFF,TGTGCCAGCCGTGGGTCGGGTCGAGAGCAGTTCTTC
TRBV30,.,.,TRBJ2-3,CAWSVGGVREGTQYF,TGTGCCTGGAGCGTGGGAGGTGTCCGGGAAGGGACGCAGTATTTT
TRBV6-1,TRBD1,.,TRBJ1-5,CASTPTGLNQPQHF,TGTGCCAGCACCCCGACAGGGTTGAATCAGCCCCAGCATTTT
TRBV2,.,.,TRBJ2-3,CASIGVSTDTQYF,TGTGCCAGCATAGGAGTTAGCACAGATACGCAGTATTTT
TRBV7-2,.,.,TRBJ2-5,CASSLGAVETQYF,TGTGCCAGCAGCTTAGGGGCGGTGGAGACCCAGTACTTC
TRBV7-2,TRBD1,.,TRBJ1-5,CASSLLQGDQPQHF,TGTGCCAGCAGCTTACTCCAGGGGGATCAGCCCCAGCATTTT
TRBV11-2,.,few,TRBJ2-1,CASSPTTLAYNEQFF,TGTGCCAGCAGCCCAACAACTCTAGCGTACAATGAGCAGTTCTTC
TRBV5-1,.,.,TRBJ2-6,CASTGSGANVLTF,TGCGCCAGCACGGGGAGTGGGGCCAACGTCCTGACTTTC
TRBV28,.,.,TRBJ1-6,CASSLESPLHF,TGTGCCAGCAGCTTAGAGTCACCCCTCCACTTT
TRBV7-2,.,.,TRBJ2-1,CASSLGSGDYNEQFF,TGTGCCAGCAGCTTAGGTTCCGGGGACTACAATGAGCAGTTCTTC
TRBV7-2,.,.,TRBJ1-1,CASSYLWTEPNTEAFF,TGTGCCAGCAGCTACCTTTGGACAGAGCCGAACACTGAAGCTTTCTTT
TRBV14,.,.,TRBJ2-3,CASSPSWSTDTQYF,TGTGCCAGCAGCCCTAGCTGGAGCACAGATACGCAGTATTTT